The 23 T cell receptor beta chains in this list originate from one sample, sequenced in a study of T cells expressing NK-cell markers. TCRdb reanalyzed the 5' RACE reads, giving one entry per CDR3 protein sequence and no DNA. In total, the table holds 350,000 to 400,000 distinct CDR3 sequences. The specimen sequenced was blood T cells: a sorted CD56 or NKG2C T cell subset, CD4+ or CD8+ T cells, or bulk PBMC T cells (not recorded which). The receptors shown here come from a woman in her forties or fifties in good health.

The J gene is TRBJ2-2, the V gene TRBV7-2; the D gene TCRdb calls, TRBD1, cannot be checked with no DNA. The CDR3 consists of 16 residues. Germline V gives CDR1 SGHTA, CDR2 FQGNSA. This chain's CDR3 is CASSLSLGGAAGELFF.

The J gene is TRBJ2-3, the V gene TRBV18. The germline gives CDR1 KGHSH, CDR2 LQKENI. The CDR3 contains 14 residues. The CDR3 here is CASSLMDSTDTQYF.

This CDR3 is CASSSAGFEGRADTQYF. V is TRBV5-5 and J is TRBJ2-3; TCRdb selects TRBD2, and the lack of DNA leaves this call unchecked. The CDR3 loop spans 17 amino acids. From germline, CDR1 is SGHKS and CDR2 YYEKEE (reference sequence).

This CDR3 is CSVEDRGQGGGLEQYF. The V call is TRBV29-1, the J call TRBJ2-7; TCRdb calls TRBD1, which cannot be checked without DNA. Looked up from germline, CDR1 is SQVTM and CDR2 is ANQGSEA. The CDR3 runs 16 residues.

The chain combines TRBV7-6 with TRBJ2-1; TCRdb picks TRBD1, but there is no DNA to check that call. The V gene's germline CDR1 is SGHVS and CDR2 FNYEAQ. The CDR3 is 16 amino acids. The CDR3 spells CASSATGASYYNEQFF.

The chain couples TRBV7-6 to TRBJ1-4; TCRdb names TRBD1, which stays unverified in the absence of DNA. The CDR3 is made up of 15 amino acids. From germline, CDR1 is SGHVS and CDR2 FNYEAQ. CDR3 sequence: CASSSVDSSNEKLFF.

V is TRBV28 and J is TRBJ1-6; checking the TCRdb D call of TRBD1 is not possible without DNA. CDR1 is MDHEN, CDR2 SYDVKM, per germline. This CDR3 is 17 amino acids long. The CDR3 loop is CASTPQGASSYNSPLHF.

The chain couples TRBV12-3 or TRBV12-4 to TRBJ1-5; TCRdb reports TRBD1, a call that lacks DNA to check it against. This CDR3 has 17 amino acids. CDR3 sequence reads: CASSLGLGARSNQPQHF.

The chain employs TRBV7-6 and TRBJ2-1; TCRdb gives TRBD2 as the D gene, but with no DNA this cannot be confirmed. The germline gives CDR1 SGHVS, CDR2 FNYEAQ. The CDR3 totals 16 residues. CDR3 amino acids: CASSLERASGSNEQFF.

The CDR3 spells CASSEQGAGEQYF. The V gene is TRBV6-1, the J gene TRBJ2-7; the TRBD1 assignment by TCRdb is unverifiable without DNA. The length of the CDR3 is 13 residues. Germline V gives CDR1 MNHNS, CDR2 SASEGT.

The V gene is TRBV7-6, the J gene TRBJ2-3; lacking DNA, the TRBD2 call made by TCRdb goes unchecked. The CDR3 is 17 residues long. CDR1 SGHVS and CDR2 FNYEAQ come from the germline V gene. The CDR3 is CASSPSRLAGFTDTQYF.

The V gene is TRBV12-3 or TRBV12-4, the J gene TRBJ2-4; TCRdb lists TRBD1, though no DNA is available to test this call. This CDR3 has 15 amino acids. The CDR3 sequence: CASSGPGTAKNIQYF.

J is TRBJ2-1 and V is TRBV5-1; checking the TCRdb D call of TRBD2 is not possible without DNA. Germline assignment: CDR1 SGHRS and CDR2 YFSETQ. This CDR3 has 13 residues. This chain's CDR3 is CASTTRWGSGQFF.

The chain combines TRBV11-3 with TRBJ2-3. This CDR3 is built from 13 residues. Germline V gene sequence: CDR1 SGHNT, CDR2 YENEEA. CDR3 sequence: CASSLDIQDTQYF.

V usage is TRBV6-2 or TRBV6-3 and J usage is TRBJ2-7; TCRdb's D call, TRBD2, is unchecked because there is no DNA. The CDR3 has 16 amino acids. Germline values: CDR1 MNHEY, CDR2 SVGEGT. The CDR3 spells CASSLTGTSGIYEQYF.

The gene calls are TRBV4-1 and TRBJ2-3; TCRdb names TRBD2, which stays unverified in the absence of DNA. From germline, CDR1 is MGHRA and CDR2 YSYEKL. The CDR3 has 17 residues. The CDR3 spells CASSQDGTSGKADTQYF.

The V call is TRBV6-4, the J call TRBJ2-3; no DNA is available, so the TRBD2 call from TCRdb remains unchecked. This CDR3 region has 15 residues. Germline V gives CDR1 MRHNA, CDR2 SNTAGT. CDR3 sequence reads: CASSALAGDRDTQYF.

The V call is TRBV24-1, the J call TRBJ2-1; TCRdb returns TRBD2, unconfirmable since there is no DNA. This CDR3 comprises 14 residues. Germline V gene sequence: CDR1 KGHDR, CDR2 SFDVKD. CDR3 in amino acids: CATKPGLGYNEQFF.

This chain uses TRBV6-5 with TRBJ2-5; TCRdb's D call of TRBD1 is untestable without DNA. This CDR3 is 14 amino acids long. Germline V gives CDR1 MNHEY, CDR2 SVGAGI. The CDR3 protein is CASSYVGGAGTQYF.

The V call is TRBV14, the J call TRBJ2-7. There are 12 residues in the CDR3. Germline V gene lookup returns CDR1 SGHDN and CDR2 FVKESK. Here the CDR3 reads CASSPTRHEQYF.

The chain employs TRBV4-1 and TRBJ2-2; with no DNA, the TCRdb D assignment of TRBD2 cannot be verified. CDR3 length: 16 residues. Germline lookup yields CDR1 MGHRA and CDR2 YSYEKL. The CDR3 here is CASSQGRELTPGRLFF.

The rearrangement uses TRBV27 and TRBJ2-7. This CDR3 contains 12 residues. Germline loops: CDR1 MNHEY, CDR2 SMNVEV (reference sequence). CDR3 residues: CASSITGYEQYF.

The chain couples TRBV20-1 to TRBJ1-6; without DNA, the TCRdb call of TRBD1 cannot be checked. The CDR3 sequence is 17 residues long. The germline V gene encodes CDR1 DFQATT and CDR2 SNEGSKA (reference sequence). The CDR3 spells CSARDGDRGRNNSPLHF.